The 21 T cell receptor beta chains below were found in one sample sequenced in a study of early T cells in non-severe SARS-CoV-2 infection. A single record per CDR3 protein comes from TCRdb applying MiXCR to the 5' RACE reads. There are around 84,000 distinct CDR3 sequences in the sample; under 15% occur only once, and 5.5% to 8% lies in the top ten. The sample taken for sequencing was whole blood. The receptors come from an adult who was a healthcare worker with PCR-confirmed SARS-CoV-2 infection or an uninfected control (not recorded which).

This clonotype was picked up a small number of times. The chain is built from TRBV28 and TRBJ2-3; D remains ambiguous. Germline V CDR1 and CDR2: MDHEN, SYDVKM. This CDR3 has 13 residues. V lost 3 bases, J lost 4 bases, and 8 bases lay in between. CDR3 sequence (DNA): TGTGCCAGCAGTTTCTCATTTCCAGATACGCAGTATTTT. It codes for CASSFSFPDTQYF.

This clonotype was counted only a few times. This rearrangement joins TRBV19 to TRBJ1-5, with 9 bases identical to TRBD1. The CDR3 consists of 17 residues. Germline assignment: CDR1 LNHDA and CDR2 SQIVND (reference sequence). J gave up 1 base and V 5 bases, and 9 bases lay outside the gene matches. Here the CDR3 reads CASSDLQGAVSNQPQHF. The CDR3 DNA sequence: TGTGCCAGTAGTGACCTACAGGGGGCTGTGAGCAATCAGCCCCAGCATTTT. The full variable domain, in which reference TRBV19 and TRBJ1-5 provide the parts outside the CDR3, is DGGITQSPKYLFRKEGQNVTLSCEQNLNHDAMYWYRQDPGQGLRLIYYSQIVNDFQKGDIAEGYSVSREKKESFPLTVTSAQKNPTAFYLCASSDLQGAVSNQPQHFGDGTRLSIL.

This clonotype was seen a few times. A read error may produce the germline difference seen at one junction end. The V gene is TRBV3-1, the J gene TRBJ2-7; no firm D call. The CDR3 has 13 residues. CDR1 is LGHDT, CDR2 YNNKEL, per germline (reference sequence). The CDR3 protein is CASSQDKRRAKDF. CDR3 DNA sequence: TGTGCCAGCAGCCAAGATAAGAGACGGGCTAAGGACTTC.

This clonotype was seen only a few times. The rearrangement joins TRBV27 to TRBJ1-2; weak D call: TRBD1 (6 bases). The CDR3 is 14 amino acids. The germline V gene has CDR1 MNHEY and CDR2 SMNVEV (reference sequence). Trimming removed 3 bases at V and 8 bases at J, with 16 bases between. The CDR3 DNA follows: TGTGCCAGCAGTTTGACGGGGGGCGGATGGGGCTACACCTTC. Amino acid sequence: CASSLTGGGWGYTF.

The rearrangement uses TRBV20-1 and TRBJ2-7; 11 positions agree with TRBD1. The CDR3 totals 14 residues. V shed 7 bases and J 3 bases; nucleotides not matched to a gene: 8. Germline V gives CDR1 DFQATT, CDR2 SNEGSKA (reference sequence). For the CDR3, the DNA is TGCAGTGTTGACAAGGGACAGGGGGACTACGAGCAGTACTTC. It encodes CSVDKGQGDYEQYF.

This clonotype has just a few counts. CDR3 sequence reads: CASTGRAGYTIYF. The CDR3 bases are TGTGCCAGCACGGGAAGGGCAGGGTACACCATATATTTT. The chain employs TRBV2 and TRBJ1-3; weak D call: TRBD1 (5 bases). Germline CDR1 SNHLY, CDR2 FYNNEI. V was shortened by 7 bases and J by 8 bases, with 15 bases between the two germline ends. The CDR3 sequence is 13 residues long.

This clonotype was found a few times. The rearrangement joins TRBV4-1 to TRBJ2-3; perhaps D is TRBD1 or TRBD2 (5 bases each). V lost 5 bases, J lost 6 bases, and 18 bases lay in between. Germline CDR1 MGHRA, CDR2 YSYEKL. The CDR3 is 15 residues long. CDR3 sequence reads: CASSWGYLADDTQYF. Written as DNA, the CDR3 is TGCGCCAGCAGCTGGGGGTACTTGGCGGATGATACGCAGTATTTT.

This rearrangement joins TRBV9 to TRBJ2-1; 9 bases are shared with TRBD2. The germline gives CDR1 SGDLS, CDR2 YYNGEE. This CDR3 comprises 16 residues. Losses at the gene ends were 0 bases for V and 2 bases for J; bases not matched to a gene: 3. CDR3 DNA: TGTGCCAGCAGCGTAGCGTCTAGCGGGGCCTACAATGAGCAGTTCTTC. This gives the protein CASSVASSGAYNEQFF.

This sequence joins TRBV3-1 and TRBJ2-1; no reliable D call. The CDR3 spans 16 residues. Trimming shortened V by 0 bases and J by 4 bases, and 13 bases separated the two germline ends. The germline V gene encodes CDR1 LGHDT and CDR2 YNNKEL (reference sequence). The CDR3 sequence: CASSQDRGLGYNEQFF. The CDR3 nucleotides read TGTGCCAGCAGCCAAGATCGTGGCTTAGGTTACAATGAGCAGTTCTTC.

V usage is TRBV14 and J usage is TRBJ2-7, with D possibly being TRBD1 (6 bases). The ends were cut back, 1 base at V and 0 bases at J, with 10 bases in the middle. This CDR3 is built from 15 residues. Per germline, CDR1 SGHDN and CDR2 FVKESK. CDR3 DNA sequence: TGTGCCAGCAGCCAAGGTACAGGGTACTCCTACGAGCAGTACTTC. Amino acid sequence: CASSQGTGYSYEQYF.

This sequence joins TRBV29-1 and TRBJ2-3; 7 bases line up with TRBD2. Germline assignment: CDR1 SQVTM and CDR2 ANQGSEA. The CDR3 has 17 amino acids. The V segment lost 6 bases and the J segment 2 bases; nucleotides outside the gene matches: 17. As DNA, the CDR3 is TGCAGCGTCCGAGCGGGGCCCCCACTATTTTTCACAGATACGCAGTATTTT. Residues: CSVRAGPPLFFTDTQYF.

There are many counts of this clonotype. This sequence joins TRBV12-3 or TRBV12-4 and TRBJ2-1; 13 bases line up with TRBD2. Trimming cost V 1 base and J 9 bases; bases outside gene matches: 9. This CDR3 contains 17 residues. CDR3 amino acids: CASSLGTIRTSGSEQFF. The CDR3 DNA reads as TGTGCCAGCAGTTTAGGGACGATACGGACTAGCGGGAGTGAGCAGTTCTTC.

The chain has TRBV29-1 and TRBJ2-7, with 7 bases matching TRBD2. V was pared by 1 base and J by 2 bases, with 2 bases of the junction left unmatched. The CDR3 has 13 residues. Germline assignment: CDR1 SQVTM and CDR2 ANQGSEA. CDR3 nucleotides: TGCAGCGTTGAAGCTAGCGGCGCCTACGAGCAGTACTTC. It encodes CSVEASGAYEQYF.

This clonotype was observed a few times. The chain recombines TRBV7-2 with TRBJ1-3; the D is unclear. V was shortened by 1 base and J by 4 bases, with 11 bases between the two germline ends. Germline V gene data show CDR1 as SGHTA and CDR2 as FQGNSA. This CDR3 comprises 15 residues. The CDR3: CASSLGPGSGNTIYF. CDR3 nucleotides: TGTGCCAGCAGCTTAGGGCCAGGCTCGGGAAACACCATATATTTT.

Only a few counts were recorded for this clonotype. The V call is TRBV7-9, the J call TRBJ1-4; D is uncertain. The CDR3 totals 15 residues. Germline-derived CDR1 and CDR2 are SEHNR and FQNEAQ (reference sequence). The V end was cut by 5 bases, the J end by 0 bases, with 10 bases between. The CDR3 region is CASSGRLATNEKLFF. The CDR3 DNA is TGTGCCAGCAGCGGCAGGTTGGCAACTAATGAAAAACTGTTTTTT.

This clonotype was seen a few times. The chain couples TRBV21-1 to TRBJ2-7; the table calls TRBD1, which could not be checked here. TRBV21-1 is noted as a pseudogene. The CDR3 runs 15 residues. CDR3 sequence: CASSPHRDNTYEQYF. DNA of the CDR3: TGTGCCAGCAGCCCCCACCGGGACAATACCTACGAGCAGTACTTC.

This rearrangement joins TRBV7-9 to TRBJ1-3; tentatively, D is TRBD1 (6 bases). CDR1 and CDR2 (germline): SEHNR, FQNEAQ (reference sequence). V lost 5 bases to trimming and J lost 0 bases, with 14 bases between them. The CDR3 consists of 16 residues. Written as DNA, the CDR3 is TGTGCCAGCAGCACACCGGACAGTGTCTCTGGAAACACCATATATTTT. Amino acids: CASSTPDSVSGNTIYF.

A few counts support this clonotype. The chain couples TRBV19 to TRBJ1-2; 7 bases are shared with TRBD1. The CDR3 runs to 14 residues. Germline lookup yields CDR1 LNHDA and CDR2 SQIVND (reference sequence). V shed 8 bases, J shed 2 bases, and the junction held 8 bases outside the gene matches. CDR3 residues: CASARDSQNYGYTF. CDR3 in DNA: TGTGCCAGTGCCCGGGACAGCCAAAACTATGGCTACACCTTC.

This clonotype occurred once. The rearrangement links TRBV9 to TRBJ1-3; no firm D call. The CDR3 length is 12 residues. The germline V gene has CDR1 SGDLS and CDR2 YYNGEE. Trimming took 1 base from V and 11 from J, leaving 10 bases between them. The CDR3: CASSVTAQPIYF. The CDR3 DNA follows: TGTGCCAGCAGCGTAACTGCCCAGCCCATATATTTT.

In this sample, this clonotype turned up many times. The gene calls are TRBV11-3 and TRBJ2-5, with TRBD1 matching over 8 bases. Germline lookup yields CDR1 SGHNT and CDR2 YENEEA. J lost 5 bases, V lost 2 bases, and 7 bases had no gene match. This CDR3 is 15 amino acids long. The CDR3 sequence: CASSLTQGASETQYF. The CDR3 coding sequence is TGTGCCAGCAGCTTAACGCAGGGGGCTTCGGAGACCCAGTACTTC.

This clonotype was recorded many times. The genes are TRBV5-1 and TRBJ2-1; TRBD2 matches 7 bases. Trimming removed 0 bases from V and 4 bases from J; junction bases left unmatched: 7. Germline assignment: CDR1 SGHRS and CDR2 YFSETQ. This CDR3 is 16 amino acids long. CDR3 region: CASSLGSGRGYNEQFF. CDR3 nucleotide sequence: TGCGCCAGCAGCTTGGGGTCAGGGCGGGGGTACAATGAGCAGTTCTTC.